This T cell receptor (beta chain) was profiled in a study of CD4+ T cells in melanoma. Only in-frame clones appear in the TCRdb table, and some are missing; sequencing was by immunoSEQ multiplex PCR. This sample carries fewer than 150,000 clones, about nine tenths of them seen once, and the ten largest clones take approximately 1.5%. CDR1 is KGHSH and CDR2 is LQKENI in the germline V gene. Trimming shortened V by 3 bases and J by 1 base, and 12 bases separated the two germline ends. The CDR3 sequence is 15 residues long. The rearrangement uses TRBV18 and TRBJ1-1; TRBD1 might be the D (5 bases). The clonotype originates from a human donor with melanoma. The CDR3 region is CASSPIPDRNTEAFF. The CDR3 region has the DNA TGTGCCAGCTCACCTATACCAGACAGGAACACTGAAGCTTTCTTT.